The 30 T cell receptor beta chains listed next were all sequenced from one sample in a study of blood T cells in healthy people across ages. Primers used in a second PCR of roughly 7 to 12 cycles were a sample-barcoded 5' primer and a J-beta primer mix. TCRdb reanalysed the 5' RACE reads using MiXCR and keeps one entry per CDR3 protein. This table holds hundreds of thousands of distinct CDR3 sequences, approximately 65% found once. The sample consisted of blood. The receptor set was obtained from a man aged 30-40 years in good health.

This sequence joins TRBV29-1 and TRBJ2-5, with a possible D match to TRBD2 (5 bases). Germline-derived CDR1 and CDR2 are SQVTM and ANQGSEA. CDR3 size: 13 residues. With 7 bases removed from V and 5 bases from J, the gap between germline ends came to 17 bases. Here the CDR3 reads CSAGRGRWETQYF. For the CDR3, the DNA is TGCAGCGCCGGACGGGGTAGATGGGAGACCCAGTACTTC.

The chain joins TRBV6-5 to TRBJ2-5; D perhaps matches TRBD1 (7 bases). The J call may not be correct, given that the DNA end is closer to TRBJ2-7. Germline V lookup: CDR1 MNHEY, CDR2 SVGAGI. The CDR3 consists of 14 residues. The CDR3 DNA reads as TGTGCCAGCACCCCAGGGGGGCAGGGTCGCGAGCAGTACTTC. Encoded protein: CASTPGGQGREQYF.

The chain combines TRBV10-3 with TRBJ1-1; TRBD1 aligns across 8 bases. The J segment lost 0 bases and the V segment lost 2 bases, leaving 8 bases of the junction unmatched. The CDR3 extends over 17 amino acids. Germline CDR1 ENHRY, CDR2 SYGVKD. CDR3 protein: CAISEGTGDFMNTEAFF. DNA for the CDR3: TGTGCCATCAGTGAGGGGACAGGAGACTTCATGAACACTGAAGCTTTCTTT.

Written as DNA, the CDR3 is TGCAGTGCTAGAGCCCTACGGACAGGGTTTAATTCACCCCTCCACTTT. Residues: CSARALRTGFNSPLHF. V is TRBV20-1 and J is TRBJ1-6, with 8 bases matching TRBD1. V was clipped by 1 base and J by 6 bases; unmatched bases: 8. The CDR3 runs to 16 residues. Germline values: CDR1 DFQATT, CDR2 SNEGSKA (reference sequence).

The sample holds a few counts of this clonotype. V gene TRBV20-1 combines with J gene TRBJ1-2, with TRBD1 as a possible D gene (6 bases). CDR3 length: 13 residues. Germline lookup yields CDR1 DFQATT and CDR2 SNEGSKA (reference sequence). The CDR3 nucleotides read TGCAGGGCCGGGACATCCACTAACTATGGCTACACCTTC. This translates into CRAGTSTNYGYTF.

This clonotype has just a few counts. This chain links TRBV29-1 with TRBJ2-1; D possibly uses TRBD1 or TRBD2 (5 bases each). CDR1 is SQVTM and CDR2 is ANQGSEA in the germline V gene. V lost 7 bases, J lost 7 bases, and 17 bases lay in between. This CDR3 region has 13 residues. CDR3 sequence: CSGKGRVINEQFF. The CDR3 bases are TGCAGCGGTAAGGGACGGGTGATTAATGAGCAGTTCTTC.

The genes are TRBV15 and TRBJ2-7; D perhaps matches TRBD2 (7 bases). Germline CDR1 and CDR2: LNHNV and YYDKDF (reference sequence). The V end lost 0 bases, the J end lost 4 bases, and 16 bases lay between the germline ends. The CDR3 loop spans 16 amino acids. The CDR3 protein is CATSRELRGQLYEQYF. CDR3 DNA sequence: TGTGCCACCAGCAGAGAGCTGCGGGGGCAACTTTACGAGCAGTACTTC.

This clonotype has just a few counts. This rearrangement joins TRBV5-1 to TRBJ2-6, with 7 nucleotides matching TRBD1. V lost 3 bases and J lost 2; bases outside the gene matches: 2. The CDR3 spans 15 residues. CDR1 SGHRS and CDR2 YFSETQ come from the germline V gene. The CDR3 sequence: CASSSDRAGANVLTF. The CDR3 DNA is TGCGCCAGCAGCTCCGACAGGGCTGGGGCCAACGTCCTGACTTTC.

V gene TRBV7-2 combines with J gene TRBJ1-1; 11 bases are a match to TRBD1. This CDR3 is built from 15 residues. The junction had 3 bases not matched to a gene; V was cut back by 6 bases and J by 0 bases. CDR1 and CDR2 (germline): SGHTA, FQGNSA. Written as DNA, the CDR3 is TGTGCCAGCAGGGGACAGGGGGGAATGAACACTGAAGCTTTCTTT. It translates to CASRGQGGMNTEAFF.

The gene calls are TRBV7-2 and TRBJ2-5; the D is unclear. The length of the CDR3 is 15 residues. Per germline, CDR1 SGHTA and CDR2 FQGNSA. Trimming cost V 1 base and J 0 bases, with 9 bases left between them. This CDR3 reads CASSLVLSYQETQYF. The CDR3 DNA reads as TGTGCCAGCAGCTTAGTGCTCTCGTACCAAGAGACCCAGTACTTC.

The chain has TRBV30 and TRBJ1-2, with TRBD1 matching over 8 bases. CDR1 is GTSNPN, CDR2 SVGIG, per germline (reference sequence). CDR3 length equals 13 residues. V lost 6 bases, J lost 4 bases, and 7 bases stayed unmatched. CDR3 amino acids: CACDRGSFYGYTF. The CDR3 coding sequence is TGTGCCTGCGACAGGGGTTCGTTCTATGGCTACACCTTC.

This chain connects TRBV7-3 to TRBJ2-5; 8 bases align to TRBD1. This CDR3 spans 15 amino acids. Trimming removed 0 bases from V and 3 bases from J; junction bases left unmatched: 3. Germline CDR1 reads SGHTA; CDR2 reads FQGTGA. CDR3 nucleotide sequence: TGTGCCAGCAGCTTAACGGGGACAGGTAAAGAGACCCAGTACTTC. It yields the protein CASSLTGTGKETQYF.

The rearrangement uses TRBV20-1 and TRBJ2-5; no definite D call. Trimming took 3 bases from V and 7 from J, leaving 18 bases between them. Germline V CDR1 and CDR2: DFQATT, SNEGSKA (reference sequence). The CDR3 loop spans 14 amino acids. The CDR3 coding sequence is TGCAGTGCTAGCCCCGGGCACCTATTGGGGACCCAGTACTTC. It translates to CSASPGHLLGTQYF.

The sample holds one count of this clonotype. The rearrangement uses TRBV14 and TRBJ2-7; 8 bases align to TRBD1. This CDR3 region has 15 residues. V was pared by 2 bases and J by 2 bases, with 5 bases of the junction left unmatched. CDR1 and CDR2 (germline): SGHDN, FVKESK. CDR3 bases: TGTGCCAGCAGCCAACAAATGGACAGGGCCTACGAGCAGTACTTC. Translating gives CASSQQMDRAYEQYF.

CDR3 sequence (DNA): TGCGCCAGCAGCCAAGCAGAGACATATAGCAATCAGCCCCAGCATTTT. Amino acids: CASSQAETYSNQPQHF. J is TRBJ1-5 and V is TRBV4-1; D unresolved. CDR3 size: 16 residues. The germline gives CDR1 MGHRA, CDR2 YSYEKL. V lost 1 base, J lost 0 bases, and 10 bases lay in between.

In regard to this clonotype: Germline and junction disagree at one end, which may indicate a read error. The CDR3 DNA is TGTGCCTTCAGATCCCGGGGTAGGGAGGACACAGATACGCAGTATTTT. Amino acid sequence: CAFRSRGREDTDTQYF. This sequence joins TRBV10-3 and TRBJ2-3, with D possibly TRBD2 on 6 matching bases. CDR1 is ENHRY, CDR2 SYGVKD, per germline. This CDR3 has 16 residues.

This CDR3 is CASSQDGRRGEQFF. In DNA form, the CDR3 reads TGCGCCAGCAGCCAAGATGGTCGACGGGGTGAGCAGTTCTTC. V and J are TRBV4-3 and TRBJ2-1, with a weak D call TRBD2 (5 bases). V lost 0 bases, J lost 9 bases, and 12 bases lay in between. CDR3 size: 14 residues. Germline V gene lookup returns CDR1 LGHNA and CDR2 YSLEER.

V usage is TRBV10-3 and J usage is TRBJ1-2, with D possibly TRBD1 on 5 matching bases. V lost 5 bases and J 8 bases, leaving 18 bases between the germline ends. CDR3 length: 14 amino acids. Germline-derived CDR1 and CDR2 are ENHRY and SYGVKD. CDR3 sequence reads: CAISPPGTGRGYTF. CDR3 DNA sequence: TGTGCCATCAGTCCCCCTGGGACGGGTCGGGGCTACACCTTC.

The CDR3 DNA is TGTGCCAGCAGCCGGGAGGTCGAGCAGTACTTC. Translated: CASSREVEQYF. This chain uses TRBV5-5 with TRBJ2-5, with 7 nucleotides matching TRBD2. The J call may not be correct, given that the DNA end is closer to TRBJ2-7. CDR3 length: 11 residues. CDR1 and CDR2 (germline): SGHKS, YYEKEE (reference sequence).

This clonotype was detected only a few times. The gene calls are TRBV12-3 or TRBV12-4 and TRBJ2-5; 8 nucleotides line up with TRBD1. V dropped 5 bases and J dropped 11; count of bases not matched to a gene: 10. CDR3 size: 13 residues. The CDR3 DNA reads as TGTGCCAGCAGTGACAGGGGCTCGGGGGAGCAGTACTTC. Protein sequence: CASSDRGSGEQYF.

CDR3 nucleotide sequence: TGTGCCAGCAGCGTCGAGGGGGGACTAGCTTACAATGAGCAGTTCTTC. This sequence encodes CASSVEGGLAYNEQFF. The chain combines TRBV9 with TRBJ2-1, with 9 bases fitting TRBD2. The V gene end was trimmed by 2 bases and the J gene end by 4 bases; junction bases not matched to a gene: 7. This CDR3 spans 16 amino acids. Per the germline V gene, CDR1 is SGDLS and CDR2 is YYNGEE.

The J gene is TRBJ2-1, the V gene TRBV24-1; D is unclear. CDR1 and CDR2 from the germline V gene are KGHDR and SFDVKD. The CDR3 loop spans 15 amino acids. Trimming left V 6 bases short and J 7 bases short, with 18 bases between. The CDR3 nucleotides are TGTGCCACCAGTCCCGCTCCGGGCGGCAAAAATGAGCAGTTCTTC. Residues: CATSPAPGGKNEQFF.

CDR3 region: CASSLDRGGDTQYF. The CDR3 DNA reads as TGTGCCAGCAGCCTGGACAGGGGAGGAGATACGCAGTATTTT. This sequence joins TRBV11-1 and TRBJ2-3; 9 bases match TRBD1. This CDR3 is built from 14 residues. V shed 5 bases, J shed 5 bases, and the junction held 5 bases outside the gene matches. The V gene's germline CDR1 is SGHAT and CDR2 FQDESV (reference sequence).

The rearrangement joins TRBV20-1 to TRBJ2-4; 9 bases match TRBD1. The DNA end favors TRBJ2-7, so the J call may be wrong. The CDR3 is 15 amino acids. The germline gives CDR1 DFQATT, CDR2 SNEGSKA (reference sequence). The CDR3 coding sequence is TGCAGTGCTGGCTCCCGGGACAGGGTTGTCAGCGAGCAGTACTTC. Translation gives CSAGSRDRVVSEQYF.

V gene TRBV24-1 combines with J gene TRBJ2-3; 12 bases agree with TRBD2. V dropped 6 bases and J dropped 0; count of bases not matched to a gene: 27. This CDR3 region has 24 residues. The germline V gene has CDR1 KGHDR and CDR2 SFDVKD. The CDR3 loop is CATSPGVRVLGTGLAGISTDTQYF. As DNA, the CDR3 is TGTGCCACCAGTCCGGGGGTCAGGGTCCTAGGGACTGGACTAGCGGGAATTAGCACAGATACGCAGTATTTT.

The J gene is TRBJ2-5, the V gene TRBV3-1; possible D gene TRBD1, 6 bases. The CDR3 covers 15 residues. Germline values: CDR1 LGHDT, CDR2 YNNKEL (reference sequence). V dropped 1 base and J dropped 2 bases, with 11 bases sitting between them. The CDR3 DNA reads TGTGCCAGCAGCCAAGTTGGGACACAACAAGAGACCCAGTACTTC. Amino acid sequence: CASSQVGTQQETQYF.

V gene TRBV28 combines with J gene TRBJ2-5, with TRBD1 matching over 8 bases. Per the germline V gene, CDR1 is MDHEN and CDR2 is SYDVKM. The CDR3 is 17 residues long. V gave up 1 base and J gave up 2 bases; unmatched junction bases: 9. The CDR3 spells CASSLFSGTGTQETQYF. CDR3 sequence (DNA): TGTGCCAGCAGTTTATTTTCTGGGACAGGTACACAAGAGACCCAGTACTTC.

This sequence joins TRBV6-2 or TRBV6-3 and TRBJ2-1; TRBD1 might be the D (6 bases). V lost 7 bases, J lost 7 bases, and 17 bases lay in between. From germline, CDR1 is MNHEY and CDR2 SVGEGT. The CDR3 sequence is 14 residues long. This CDR3 reads CASTTWGLRNEQFF. The DNA of the CDR3 is TGTGCCAGCACAACGTGGGGGCTTCGTAATGAGCAGTTCTTC.

The V and J genes are TRBV4-3 and TRBJ2-7; D is possibly TRBD1 or TRBD2 (5 bases each). V was shortened by 3 bases and J by 0 bases, with 12 bases between the two germline ends. The CDR3 is 15 residues long. Germline assignment: CDR1 LGHNA and CDR2 YSLEER. The CDR3 sequence is CASSQYRDDSYEQYF. The CDR3 DNA reads as TGCGCCAGCAGCCAGTACCGGGACGACTCCTACGAGCAGTACTTC.

The V gene is TRBV3-1, the J gene TRBJ2-3; D is ambiguous. CDR1 is LGHDT and CDR2 is YNNKEL in the germline V gene (reference sequence). V was shortened by 2 bases and J by 3 bases, with 6 bases between the two germline ends. The CDR3 contains 13 residues. The CDR3 DNA follows: TGTGCCAGCAGCCAAATGCTGACAGATACGCAGTATTTT. It specifies CASSQMLTDTQYF.